The rows below give T cell receptor beta chains drawn from one sample of a study of blood T cell repertoires in COVID-19. TCRdb's copy holds only in-frame clones and misses some; the assay was immunoSEQ multiplex PCR. The sample has under 200,000 clones, under 90% seen once; the top ten hold around 3.2%. Sequencing was performed on PBMCs or T cells enriched from blood (not recorded which). The source of these receptors is a woman in her sixties or seventies who had recovered from COVID-19. Both conserved end residues are part of each CDR3. D genes are given only for firm matches. The size of a clone is reported for some rows only, either as once, few or many, or as a class for expanded clones.

d_call	j_call	clone_size	v_call	cdr3_aa	cdr3_nt
NA	TRBJ2-3	few	TRBV6-1	CASSEGPATDRTDTQYF	TGTGCCAGCAGTGAAGGCCCAGCAACAGATCGCACAGATACGCAGTATTTT
TRBD1	TRBJ2-5	NA	TRBV11-2	CASSFQNRGRRGETQYF	TGTGCCAGCAGCTTTCAAAACAGGGGGCGAAGAGGAGAGACCCAGTACTTC
TRBD2	TRBJ2-3	NA	TRBV7-8	CASSQGLAFGTDTQYF	TGTGCCAGCAGCCAGGGACTAGCATTCGGCACAGATACGCAGTATTTT
TRBD1	TRBJ1-1	NA	TRBV7-2	CASSLNTGAEAFF	TGTGCCAGCAGCTTGAATACAGGGGCAGAAGCTTTCTTT
NA	TRBJ2-3	NA	TRBV6-5	CASTGLGGTDTQYF	TGTGCCAGCACCGGACTAGGGGGGACAGATACGCAGTATTTT
NA	TRBJ1-2	once	TRBV24-1	CATSEGPAGDGYTF	TGTGCCACCAGTGAGGGTCCGGCCGGGGATGGCTACACCTTC
NA	TRBJ2-2	NA	TRBV18	CASSQTASPGELFF	TGTGCCAGCTCACAGACAGCAAGCCCCGGGGAGCTGTTTTTT
NA	TRBJ2-7	NA	TRBV21-1	CASSKAGQVTYEQYF	TGTGCCAGCAGCAAAGCGGGACAGGTAACCTACGAGCAGTACTTC
TRBD1	TRBJ1-6	NA	TRBV29-1	CSARQGNGNSPLHF	TGCAGCGCTAGACAGGGGAACGGGAATTCACCCCTCCACTTT
NA	TRBJ1-1	NA	TRBV12-3/TRBV12-4	CASSFSLNTEAFF	TGTGCCAGCAGTTTTAGTTTGAACACTGAAGCTTTCTTT
NA	TRBJ1-2	NA	TRBV7-6	CASSFVRLANYGYTF	TGTGCCAGCAGCTTCGTCCGTTTAGCTAACTATGGCTACACCTTC
TRBD2	TRBJ2-3	NA	TRBV29-1	CSVEGEPGGADTQYF	TGCAGCGTTGAAGGAGAGCCCGGGGGGGCAGATACGCAGTATTTT
TRBD2	TRBJ2-2	few	TRBV5-1	CASNVGAGALNTGELFF	TGCGCCAGCAATGTTGGAGCGGGGGCCTTAAACACCGGGGAGCTGTTTTTT
NA	TRBJ1-6	NA	TRBV5-8	CASSPYNSPLHF	TGTGCCAGCAGCCCATATAATTCACCCCTCCACTTT
NA	TRBJ2-1	NA	TRBV27	CASSLGGYNEQFF	TGTGCCAGCAGTTTGGGGGGCTACAATGAGCAGTTCTTC
NA	TRBJ1-1	NA	TRBV5-1	CASSPWGGRAEAFF	TGCGCCAGCAGCCCGTGGGGGGGCAGAGCTGAAGCTTTCTTT
NA	TRBJ1-5	few	TRBV7-2	CASSPRRGDSNQPQHF	TGTGCCAGCAGCCCCCGCCGGGGAGATAGCAATCAGCCCCAGCATTTT
TRBD1	TRBJ1-1	NA	TRBV4-1	CASSQGGQGLGEAFF	TGCGCCAGCAGCCAAGGAGGACAGGGACTCGGTGAAGCTTTCTTT
TRBD2	TRBJ2-7	NA	TRBV7-8	CASSRALAGGAYEQYF	TGTGCCAGCAGTCGCGCCCTAGCGGGGGGTGCCTACGAGCAGTACTTC
TRBD2	TRBJ2-5	few	TRBV11-2	CASSRGLADQETQYF	TGTGCCAGCAGTAGGGGACTAGCGGATCAAGAGACCCAGTACTTC
TRBD1	TRBJ1-2	NA	TRBV6-4	CASSLTGQGDYGYTF	TGTGCCAGCAGCCTCACGGGACAGGGAGACTATGGCTACACCTTC
NA	TRBJ1-4	once	TRBV9	CASSVGFGGGGEKLFF	TGTGCCAGCAGCGTAGGGTTTGGGGGAGGAGGGGAAAAACTGTTTTTT
NA	TRBJ1-6	NA	TRBV6-4	CASSDRAGSPLHF	TGTGCCAGCAGTGACAGGGCGGGTTCACCCCTCCACTTT
NA	TRBJ2-5	NA	TRBV2	CASSRLVGWETQYF	TGTGCCAGCAGTCGCCTAGTAGGTTGGGAGACCCAGTACTTC
NA	TRBJ2-2	NA	TRBV4-2	CASSQRTATNTGELFF	TGTGCCAGCAGCCAACGGACTGCCACGAACACCGGGGAGCTGTTTTTT
TRBD1	TRBJ1-2	NA	TRBV6-6	CASSLNRGQNYGYTF	TGTGCCAGCAGCCTTAACAGGGGGCAAAACTATGGCTACACCTTC
TRBD1	TRBJ1-4	NA	TRBV12-5	CASGLSPTGGHNEKLFF	TGTGCTAGTGGTTTGTCCCCGACAGGGGGGCATAATGAAAAACTGTTTTTT
TRBD1	TRBJ1-5	NA	TRBV28	CASRLTGGQPQHF	TGTGCCAGCAGACTGACAGGGGGTCAGCCCCAGCATTTT
NA	TRBJ1-6	NA	TRBV5-6	CASSSRGLRGNSPLHF	TGTGCCAGCAGCTCCAGGGGTCTAAGGGGAAATTCACCCCTCCACTTT
TRBD1	TRBJ2-3	NA	TRBV6-5	CASGDRGTDTQYF	TGTGCCAGCGGGGACAGAGGCACAGATACGCAGTATTTT
TRBD2	TRBJ2-3	NA	TRBV20-1	CSASRAGGTDTQYF	TGCAGTGCTAGTCGAGCGGGGGGCACAGATACGCAGTATTTT
NA	TRBJ1-1	NA	TRBV9	CASSYTGGNTEAFF	TGTGCCAGCAGCTACACGGGAGGTAACACTGAAGCTTTCTTT
NA	TRBJ2-7	NA	TRBV12-3/TRBV12-4	CASSLGGLKYF	TGTGCCAGCAGTTTAGGGGGCCTTAAGTACTTC
NA	TRBJ1-4	NA	TRBV18	CASSPGLDEKLFF	TGTGCCAGCTCACCAGGGCTTGATGAAAAACTGTTTTTT
TRBD1	TRBJ1-5	NA	TRBV6-5	CATVGQGGNQPQHF	TGTGCCACAGTCGGACAGGGAGGCAATCAGCCCCAGCATTTT
NA	TRBJ2-7	NA	TRBV24-1	CATADSLGREQYF	TGTGCCACCGCCGACAGCCTAGGACGCGAGCAGTACTTC
TRBD2	TRBJ2-3	NA	TRBV7-2	CASRITSGVTGTDTQYF	TGTGCCAGCAGAATAACTAGCGGGGTCACGGGCACAGATACGCAGTATTTT